Below, 8 T cell receptor beta chains from the same sample are listed, as sequenced in a study of molecular identifiers for immune sequencing clone quantification. TCRdb re-analysed the PCR reads in MiXCR, keeping a single row per CDR3 protein. The table lists around 470,000 distinct CDR3 sequences, roughly a fifth of them singletons, with approximately 0.8% in the top ten. Sample: naive CD8+ T cells from blood, with Jurkat cell RNA spiked in. Subset reported: FACS-sorted CD8+CD4-CCR7+CD45RA+ naive T cells. All receptors come from a human donor in good health. Some libraries in this study had Jurkat cell RNA spiked in.

The chain is built from TRBV11-2 and TRBJ2-1, with 9 bases lining up with TRBD2. J gave up 6 bases and V 0 bases, and 3 bases lay outside the gene matches. Germline CDR1 SGHAT, CDR2 FQNNGV. The CDR3 extends over 15 amino acids. The CDR3 is CASSLEGLAGNEQFF. CDR3 DNA: TGTGCCAGCAGCTTAGAGGGACTAGCTGGCAATGAGCAGTTCTTC.

Turning to this clonotype: At one of its ends the junction is not consistent with the germline gene, which may arise from a read error. The chain joins TRBV25-1 to TRBJ2-2; D might be TRBD2 (6 bases). Germline V gives CDR1 MGHDK, CDR2 SYGVNS. CDR3 size: 15 residues. The CDR3 loop is CASSEGTANIGELFF. The CDR3 coding sequence is TGTGCCAGCAGTGAGGGGACTGCGAACATCGGGGAGCTGTTTTTT.

The sample holds many counts of this clonotype. The germline gene is not matched at one end of the junction; a read error may be the cause. The V call is TRBV19, the J call TRBJ1-1; weak D call: TRBD1 (5 bases). Germline CDR1 LNHDA, CDR2 SQIVND (reference sequence). This CDR3 comprises 13 residues. CDR3: CASSPQGNTEAFF. CDR3 DNA sequence: TGCGCCAGCAGCCCGCAGGGAAACACTGAAGCTTTCTTT.

About this clonotype itself: This could be a read error, since a much larger clone is one nucleotide away. The chain couples TRBV3-1 to TRBJ2-3, with D perhaps TRBD2 (5 bases). Per germline, CDR1 LGHDT and CDR2 YNNKEL (reference sequence). V was cut by 1 base and J by 4 bases, with 15 bases left in between. The CDR3 extends over 16 amino acids. CDR3 sequence: CASSQGVRSSADTQYF. The CDR3 bases are TGTGCCAGCAGCCAAGGAGTCAGAAGTAGCGCAGATACGCAGTATTTT.

This clonotype was counted ten times or more. The J gene is TRBJ2-5, the V gene TRBV7-9; 9 nucleotides match TRBD2. CDR1 and CDR2 from the germline V gene are SEHNR and FQNEAQ (reference sequence). The length of the CDR3 is 16 residues. The V segment lost 2 bases and the J segment 5 bases; nucleotides outside the gene matches: 9. The chain's CDR3 is CASSLFGGRADETQYF. The CDR3 DNA reads TGTGCCAGCAGCTTATTTGGCGGGAGGGCCGACGAGACCCAGTACTTC.

This clonotype was seen once. A much larger clone is a single base away; this may be a read error. This chain links TRBV14 with TRBJ2-7; 7 bases line up with TRBD2. CDR3 length: 17 residues. Germline V gene lookup returns CDR1 SGHDN and CDR2 FVKESK. Here the CDR3 DNA reads TGTGCCAGCAGCCAAGGGGGGTATGGGCGGGAGTACGTCGAGCGGTACTTC. It yields the protein CASSQGGYGREYVERYF.

The V call is TRBV27, the J call TRBJ1-1, with D tentatively TRBD1 (6 bases). CDR3 length: 14 residues. Germline V lookup: CDR1 MNHEY, CDR2 SMNVEV (reference sequence). V was cut by 6 bases and J by 4 bases, with 15 bases left in between. The CDR3 loop is CASRGGEGGTEAFF. The CDR3 DNA reads TGTGCCAGCAGGGGGGGGGAGGGGGGCACTGAAGCTTTCTTT.

The chain carries TRBV19 and TRBJ2-5, with a weak D call TRBD2 (5 bases). V lost 4 bases to trimming and J lost 1 base, with 16 bases between them. This CDR3 comprises 16 residues. Germline V gene lookup returns CDR1 LNHDA and CDR2 SQIVND (reference sequence). The CDR3 DNA sequence: TGTGCCAGTAGTACCGAGAGGGCGGTGGGCCAAGAGACCCAGTACTTC. Translated: CASSTERAVGQETQYF.